This passage covers 22 T cell receptor beta chains from one sample sequenced in a study of blood T cell repertoires in COVID-19. Clones were read by immunoSEQ multiplex PCR, and TCRdb kept only the in-frame ones, dropping some. The data show more than 300,000 clones, 70% to 90% seen once. The sequencing input was PBMCs or T cells enriched from blood (not recorded which). All receptors come from a woman between 18 and 29 years old who had recovered from COVID-19.

This clone was seen only a few times. This chain connects TRBV6-5 to TRBJ2-7; no clear D gene. Trimming shortened V by 11 bases and J by 0 bases, and 17 bases separated the two germline ends. Germline assignment: CDR1 MNHEY and CDR2 SVGAGI. This CDR3 is 14 amino acids long. The CDR3 nucleotides are TGTGCCGCCCGATCGAGGAAAAGCTCCTACGAGCAGTACTTC. Amino acid sequence: CAARSRKSSYEQYF.

The table lists this clone with a few counts. The chain recombines TRBV4-3 with TRBJ1-1; D possibly corresponds to TRBD1 (6 bases). The CDR3 runs to 15 residues. Per the germline V gene, CDR1 is LGHNA and CDR2 is YSLEER. The germline V and J ends were trimmed by 3 bases and 4 bases, with 15 bases remaining between them. CDR3 DNA: TGCGCCAGCAGCCAGGCTACCAGGGGCGGCACTGAAGCTTTCTTT. It translates to CASSQATRGGTEAFF.

The count of this clone is one. The V and J genes are TRBV5-6 and TRBJ1-2; 9 bases are a match to TRBD1. CDR1 and CDR2 (germline): SGHDT, YYEEEE. The CDR3 is made up of 14 amino acids. With 0 bases clipped from V and 6 bases from J, the junction kept 3 bases outside the gene matches. Here the CDR3 reads CASSLVQGADGYTF. The CDR3 nucleotides read TGTGCCAGCAGCTTGGTACAGGGGGCAGATGGCTACACCTTC.

Worth noting for this clone: Other DNA sequences of this sample code for an identical CDR3. This rearrangement joins TRBV7-9 to TRBJ2-7, with 7 bases matching TRBD1. Per the germline V gene, CDR1 is SEHNR and CDR2 is FQNEAQ (reference sequence). The CDR3 totals 13 residues. V lost 2 bases, J lost 3 bases, and 1 base stayed unmatched. CDR3 nucleotide sequence: TGTGCCAGCAGCTTACGGGACAGCTACGAGCAGTACTTC. Its translation: CASSLRDSYEQYF.

The rearrangement uses TRBV28 and TRBJ1-6; D gene uncertain. The V and J ends lost 1 base and 5 bases respectively, with 9 bases between them. Germline CDR1 reads MDHEN; CDR2 reads SYDVKM. This CDR3 contains 15 residues. The CDR3 nucleotides read TGTGCCAGCAGTTTATTGCAGCGAGATAATTCACCCCTCCACTTT. Protein: CASSLLQRDNSPLHF.

This chain links TRBV6-5 with TRBJ1-1; unclear D gene. Trimming stripped 0 bases from V and 1 base from J, with 12 bases between. The CDR3 is made up of 16 amino acids. Germline loops: CDR1 MNHEY, CDR2 SVGAGI. The CDR3 sequence is CASSYSMNLRNTEAFF. DNA for the CDR3: TGTGCCAGCAGTTACTCGATGAATCTGCGGAACACTGAAGCTTTCTTT.

A few counts support this clone. The chain couples TRBV5-1 to TRBJ1-3; 7 bases are shared with TRBD1. Germline V lookup: CDR1 SGHRS, CDR2 YFSETQ. The junction had 9 bases not matched to a gene; V was cut back by 6 bases and J by 3 bases. This CDR3 is built from 15 residues. The CDR3 here is CASTSGGGSGNTIYF. CDR3 bases: TGCGCCAGCACCTCAGGAGGGGGCAGTGGAAACACCATATATTTT.

Only one count was recorded for this clone. This chain links TRBV18 with TRBJ1-2, with D maybe TRBD1 (6 bases). Germline-derived CDR1 and CDR2 are KGHSH and LQKENI. This CDR3 contains 12 residues. Trimming cost V 5 bases and J 8 bases, with 12 bases left between them. The CDR3 spells CASSEGVWGYTF. CDR3 in DNA: TGTGCCAGCTCAGAGGGGGTATGGGGCTACACCTTC.

The chain couples TRBV6-5 to TRBJ1-2; tentatively, D is TRBD1 (5 bases). Germline CDR1 reads MNHEY; CDR2 reads SVGAGI. This CDR3 spans 15 amino acids. V lost 5 bases, J lost 0 bases, and 13 bases lay in between. The CDR3 loop reads CASSSDSLANYGYTF. Here the CDR3 DNA reads TGTGCCAGCAGTAGCGACAGCTTAGCTAACTATGGCTACACCTTC.

This sequence joins TRBV7-8 and TRBJ1-1; D is undetermined. The CDR3 runs to 15 residues. Germline V gene sequence: CDR1 SGHVS, CDR2 FQNEAQ. V lost 6 bases and J lost 0, with 14 bases in between. The chain's CDR3 is CASSDYRTLNTEAFF. DNA of the CDR3: TGTGCCAGCAGTGACTATCGGACCCTGAACACTGAAGCTTTCTTT.

Points on this clone: Distinct nucleotide sequences in the sample also encode this CDR3. The V call is TRBV3-1 (or the pseudogene TRBV3-2), the J call TRBJ2-5; D perhaps matches TRBD2 (5 bases). Germline assignment: CDR1 LGHDT and CDR2 YNNKEL (reference sequence). There are 12 residues in the CDR3. V lost 1 base to trimming and J lost 5 bases, with 5 bases between them. CDR3 in DNA: TGTGCCAGCAGCCAAGGGAGGGAGACCCAGTACTTC. This sequence encodes CASSQGRETQYF.

Here the CDR3 reads CASRSEGAGQTQYF. CDR3 nucleotides: TGTGCCAGCAGGAGTGAGGGGGCCGGTCAGACCCAGTACTTC. V is TRBV6-5 and J is TRBJ2-5; 7 nucleotides match TRBD1. J gave up 6 bases and V 6 bases, and 10 bases lay outside the gene matches. Germline values: CDR1 MNHEY, CDR2 SVGAGI. The CDR3 is 14 amino acids.

V gene TRBV6-5 combines with J gene TRBJ1-3; tentative D call: TRBD1 (6 bases). Trimming removed 2 bases from V and 3 bases from J, with 8 bases in between. The germline V gene encodes CDR1 MNHEY and CDR2 SVGAGI. The CDR3 spans 14 residues. CDR3 sequence: CASSYGTSGNTIYF. CDR3 coding DNA: TGTGCCAGCAGTTACGGGACAAGTGGAAACACCATATATTTT.

This clone was detected only once. This sequence joins TRBV19 and TRBJ1-2, with TRBD1 matching over 9 bases. V lost 6 bases, J lost 5 bases, and 10 bases stayed unmatched. CDR1 and CDR2 from the germline V gene are LNHDA and SQIVND (reference sequence). This CDR3 is built from 15 residues. As DNA, the CDR3 is TGTGCCAGTAGAGCCCGGACAGGGGCCACATATGGCTACACCTTC. Amino acid sequence: CASRARTGATYGYTF.

The rearrangement joins TRBV6-6 to TRBJ1-1; TRBD1 matches at 7 bases. Germline V gene sequence: CDR1 MNHNY, CDR2 SVGAGI (reference sequence). With V trimmed by 6 bases and J by 2 bases, 12 bases remained unmatched. The CDR3 spans 16 residues. The CDR3 region is CASSQLPTGINTEAFF. The CDR3 DNA follows: TGTGCCAGCAGCCAACTCCCGACAGGGATTAACACTGAAGCTTTCTTT.

J is TRBJ1-3 and V is TRBV7-3; 7 positions match TRBD1. Germline V gene lookup returns CDR1 SGHTA and CDR2 FQGTGA. V shed 5 bases and J 4 bases; nucleotides not matched to a gene: 14. CDR3 length equals 17 residues. This CDR3 is CASSLAGQDRPGNTIYF. As DNA, the CDR3 is TGTGCCAGCAGCCTCGCCGGCCAGGACAGGCCCGGAAACACCATATATTTT. Drawing the rest from reference TRBV7-3 and TRBJ1-3, the complete variable domain is GAGVSQTPSNKVTEKGKYVELRCDPISGHTALYWYRQSLGQGPEFLIYFQGTGAADDSGLPNDRFFAVRPEGSVSTLKIQRTERGDSAVYLCASSLAGQDRPGNTIYFGEGSWLTVV.

In its sample, this clone was seen a few times. This chain joins TRBV21-1 and TRBJ2-7; the DNA was not compared with TRBD2, the D call given in the table. TRBV21-1 is flagged as a pseudogene. The CDR3 has 16 residues. CDR3 protein: CASSDRSGTSGDEQYF. CDR3 nucleotide sequence: TGTGCCAGCAGCGATAGGAGCGGGACTAGCGGGGACGAGCAGTACTTC.

The chain links TRBV30 to TRBJ1-4, with TRBD1 identical over 9 bases. Germline values: CDR1 GTSNPN, CDR2 SVGIG (reference sequence). The CDR3 runs 13 residues. V shed 0 bases, J shed 10 bases, and the junction held 3 bases outside the gene matches. The CDR3 bases are TGTGCCTGGAGTGTTGGACAGGGGTTAAAACTGTTTTTT. This gives the protein CAWSVGQGLKLFF. The whole variable domain, filled in from reference TRBV30 and TRBJ1-4, reads SQTIHQWPATLVQPVGSPLSLECTVEGTSNPNLYWYRQAAGRGLQLLFYSVGIGQISSEVPQNLSASRPQDRQFILSSKKLLLSDSGFYLCAWSVGQGLKLFFGSGTQLSVL.

The gene calls are TRBV7-2 and TRBJ1-2; 7 nucleotides agree with TRBD1. The CDR3 spans 14 residues. The ends lost 5 bases at V and 3 bases at J; junction bases unmatched: 6. CDR1 is SGHTA, CDR2 FQGNSA, per germline. The CDR3, as DNA: TGTGCCAGCAGCATCCAGGGGGTGGACTATGGCTACACCTTC. This codes for CASSIQGVDYGYTF.

The chain carries TRBV7-3 and TRBJ2-1; 8 nucleotides agree with TRBD1. CDR3 length: 15 residues. The V segment lost 5 bases and the J segment 0 bases; nucleotides outside the gene matches: 3. Germline CDR1 is SGHTA and CDR2 is FQGTGA. CDR3 sequence: CASSPTGGSYNEQFF. The DNA for the CDR3 is TGTGCCAGCAGCCCAACAGGGGGCTCCTACAATGAGCAGTTCTTC.

The chain has TRBV11-2 and TRBJ1-5; 10 bases line up with TRBD1. The V and J ends lost 5 bases and 5 bases, in that order; junction bases with no gene match: 6. This CDR3 contains 15 residues. Germline V CDR1 and CDR2: SGHAT, FQNNGV. Here the CDR3 DNA reads TGTGCCAGCAGCAAGGGACAGGGGCCCCATCAGCCCCAGCATTTT. This translates into CASSKGQGPHQPQHF. The whole variable domain, remainder taken from reference TRBV11-2 and TRBJ1-5, is EAGVAQSPRYKIIEKRQSVAFWCNPISGHATLYWYQQILGQGPKLLIQFQNNGVVDDSQLPKDRFSAERLKGVDSTLKIQPAKLEDSAVYLCASSKGQGPHQPQHFGDGTRLSIL.

The CDR3 is CASSLRGNYGYTF. The CDR3 nucleotides are TGTGCCAGCAGTCTAAGGGGGAACTATGGCTACACCTTC. The chain links TRBV27 to TRBJ1-2; possibly TRBD1 for D (6 bases). CDR1 MNHEY and CDR2 SMNVEV come from the germline V gene (reference sequence). This CDR3 is 13 amino acids long. Trimming shortened V by 5 bases and J by 2 bases, and 9 bases separated the two germline ends.